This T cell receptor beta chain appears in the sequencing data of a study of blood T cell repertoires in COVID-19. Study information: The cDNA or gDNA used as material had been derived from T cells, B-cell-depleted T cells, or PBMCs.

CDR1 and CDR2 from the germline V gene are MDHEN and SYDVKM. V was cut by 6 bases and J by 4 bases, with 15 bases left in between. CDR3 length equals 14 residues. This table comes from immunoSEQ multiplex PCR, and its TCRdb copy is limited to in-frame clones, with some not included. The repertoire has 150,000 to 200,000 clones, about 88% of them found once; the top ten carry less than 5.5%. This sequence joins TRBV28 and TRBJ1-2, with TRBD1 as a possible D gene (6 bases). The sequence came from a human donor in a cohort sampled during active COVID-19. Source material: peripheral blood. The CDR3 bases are TGTGCCAGCAGAGAACAGGGATCGGGCTATGGCTACACCTTC. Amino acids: CASREQGSGYGYTF.